The 26 T cell receptor beta chains presented below share a single source sample, sequenced in a study of tumor-infiltrating lymphocytes in primary liver carcinoma. The researchers produced TCR beta cDNA from approximately 540 ng total RNA with a constant-region primer. The TCR beta library was amplified through three nested multiplex PCR rounds in a modified ARM-PCR procedure. Each of the first two PCR rounds ran nine to ten cycles with TRBV1-TRBV30 forward and C-beta reverse primers. TCRdb called the multiplex PCR reads again in MiXCR, with one record for every CDR3 protein. The data hold hundreds of thousands of distinct CDR3 sequences, with about three fifths observed a single time. The source of the blood RNA was unsorted whole blood, and germline DNA was extracted as well. Sequenced input: peripheral blood. Receptors originate from a woman aged 25-40 years with primary liver carcinoma and hepatitis B virus infection.

Remarks on this clonotype: An end of the junction does not agree with germline; a read error may underlie this. The V call is TRBV11-2, the J call TRBJ2-7, with TRBD1 matching over 9 bases. Per the germline V gene, CDR1 is SGHAT and CDR2 is FQNNGV. The CDR3 length is 15 residues. Here the CDR3 DNA reads TGTGCCAGCAGCTTTGGGACAGGGCGCTCTTACGGGCAGTACTTC. Protein sequence: CASSFGTGRSYGQYF.

This clonotype was observed many times. V and J are TRBV12-3 or TRBV12-4 and TRBJ1-5; D is ambiguous. The CDR3 has 14 residues. V was trimmed by 2 bases and J by 10 bases, leaving 15 bases between them. DNA for the CDR3: TGTGCCAGCAGTTTATCGGTACCCCTCGATCCCCAGCATTTT. This sequence encodes CASSLSVPLDPQHF.

This chain uses TRBV10-3 with TRBJ2-5; TRBD1 matches 9 bases. Looked up from germline, CDR1 is ENHRY and CDR2 is SYGVKD. V lost 5 bases to trimming and J lost 5 bases; unmatched junction nucleotides: 9. The length of the CDR3 is 15 residues. The CDR3 loop is CAISMGQGRSETQYF. In nucleotides, the CDR3 is TGTGCCATCAGTATGGGACAGGGTCGATCGGAGACCCAGTACTTC.

The V call is TRBV6-2 or TRBV6-3, the J call TRBJ1-5; D remains unclear. The CDR3 runs 12 residues. V dropped 5 bases and J dropped 6 bases, with 8 bases sitting between them. The germline gives CDR1 MNHEY, CDR2 SVGEGT. This CDR3 is CASSNGVQPQHF. The CDR3 region has the DNA TGTGCCAGCAGTAACGGGGTTCAGCCCCAGCATTTT.

This clonotype has only a few counts. This clone may be a read error of a much larger clone one base away. This rearrangement joins TRBV4-1 to TRBJ1-2; D is unclear. Germline V gene sequence: CDR1 MGHRA, CDR2 YSYEKL. The CDR3 loop spans 15 amino acids. Here the CDR3 DNA reads TGCGTCAGCAGCCAAGATATTAAAGAGAGCTATGGCTACACCTTC. Its protein product is CVSSQDIKESYGYTF.

This clonotype was seen just once. Because it lacks the conserved phenylalanine or tryptophan at the end, this CDR3 is likely a read error. CDR3 nucleotide sequence: TGCGCCAGCAGCCGGGACTTGGGGATCAACGTCCTGACTACC. Translating it yields CASSRDLGINVLTT. The J gene is TRBJ2-6, the V gene TRBV4-3; the D gene is possibly TRBD2 (6 bases). Germline CDR1 reads LGHNA; CDR2 reads YSLEER. The length of the CDR3 is 14 residues. V shed 4 bases and J shed 9 bases, with 13 bases lying between them.

Turning to this clonotype: A read error may explain this, as a much larger clone is one base away. This chain joins TRBV29-1 and TRBJ2-1, with D unresolved. Trimming shortened V by 1 base and J by 3 bases, and 7 bases separated the two germline ends. Germline-derived CDR1 and CDR2 are SQVTM and ANQGSEA. There are 13 residues in the CDR3. CDR3 sequence (DNA): TGCAGCGTTGAAGGAAGGCACTACAATGAGCAGTTCTTC. Amino acid sequence: CSVEGRHYNEQFF.

With respect to this clonotype: A read error may account for a junction end that differs from germline. The genes are TRBV5-6 and TRBJ2-3; unclear D gene. Germline V gene sequence: CDR1 SGHDT, CDR2 YYEEEE. CDR3 length equals 11 residues. The CDR3 sequence: CASILLDTQCF. CDR3 nucleotides: TGTGCCAGCATCCTCCTCGATACGCAGTGTTTT.

The chain links TRBV11-2 to TRBJ1-1; 9 bases align to TRBD1. The CDR3 is made up of 14 amino acids. The ends lost 7 bases at V and 7 bases at J; junction bases unmatched: 10. Germline assignment: CDR1 SGHAT and CDR2 FQNNGV. In DNA form, the CDR3 reads TGTGCCAGCAATATTGGGACAGGGCTGAGTGAAGCTTTCTTT. It is translated as CASNIGTGLSEAFF.

This clonotype came up a few times. V is TRBV6-2 or TRBV6-3 and J is TRBJ2-7; 7 nucleotides align to TRBD1. J lost 3 bases, V lost 6 bases, and 11 bases had no gene match. Germline CDR1 is MNHEY and CDR2 is SVGEGT. The CDR3 contains 15 residues. The CDR3 bases are TGTGCCAGCAGCCAGTACAGGGGTGCCGTCTACGAGCAGTACTTC. It yields the protein CASSQYRGAVYEQYF.

A word on this clonotype: At one boundary the junction diverges from the germline segment, which might be a read error. The chain uses TRBV13 and TRBJ2-1, with TRBD2 matching 12 bases. The CDR3 loop spans 17 amino acids. CDR1 and CDR2 (germline): PRHDT, FYEKMQ (reference sequence). CDR3 residues: CANSPRTSGKFSNAQFF. CDR3 DNA: TGTGCCAACAGCCCCCGGACTAGCGGGAAATTTTCCAATGCGCAGTTCTTC.

This clonotype was observed a single time. It may be a read error: a sequence one base away is much more abundant. J is TRBJ2-7 and V is TRBV29-1; D uncertain. The CDR3 runs to 12 residues. Germline CDR1 reads SQVTM; CDR2 reads ANQGSEA. Trimming pared 5 bases from V and 0 bases from J, leaving 8 bases between. CDR3 in amino acids: CSVFTNSYEQYF. Written as DNA, the CDR3 is TGCAGCGTTTTTACGAACTCCTACGAGCAGTACTTC.

About this clonotype: The CDR3 does not close with the conserved phenylalanine or tryptophan, likely indicating a read error. The V gene is TRBV12-3 or TRBV12-4, the J gene TRBJ1-1, with 10 bases that match TRBD1. The CDR3 is made up of 14 amino acids. V lost 5 bases, J lost 5 bases, and 5 bases stayed unmatched. CDR3 DNA sequence: TGTGCCAGCAGTCAACGACAGGGGGCTACTGAAGCTTTCCTT. This codes for CASSQRQGATEAFL.

This chain connects TRBV20-1 to TRBJ1-4; 7 nucleotides align to TRBD1. The CDR3 runs to 14 residues. Germline CDR1 and CDR2: DFQATT and SNEGSKA (reference sequence). The ends lost 3 bases at V and 1 base at J; junction bases unmatched: 2. CDR3 in amino acids: CSARQGGTNEKLFF. The CDR3 DNA reads as TGCAGTGCTAGGCAGGGGGGAACTAATGAAAAACTGTTTTTT.

In this sample, this clonotype turned up many times. The chain has TRBV11-2 and TRBJ2-1; possibly TRBD1 for D (6 bases). This CDR3 has 15 residues. Germline lookup yields CDR1 SGHAT and CDR2 FQNNGV. V was trimmed by 5 bases and J by 1 base, leaving 12 bases between them. Here the CDR3 DNA reads TGTGCCAGCAGCCCCGCAGGGGCTTCCTACAATGAGCAGTTCTTC. Amino acid sequence: CASSPAGASYNEQFF.

The CDR3 DNA reads TGTGCCAGCGGTTATCCAAGGGATGAGCAGTTCTTC. Amino acids: CASGYPRDEQFF. The chain joins TRBV5-4 to TRBJ2-1; D uncertain. CDR1 SGHNT and CDR2 YYREEE come from the germline V gene (reference sequence). V was clipped by 7 bases and J by 8 bases, with 13 bases between them. This CDR3 is 12 amino acids long.

This clonotype was counted many times. The rearrangement joins TRBV11-2 to TRBJ2-1; 9 positions agree with TRBD1. The CDR3 totals 13 residues. Per germline, CDR1 SGHAT and CDR2 FQNNGV. V lost 4 bases, J lost 7 bases, and 2 bases stayed unmatched. The CDR3 reads CASSWDRANEQFF. CDR3 nucleotide sequence: TGTGCCAGCAGCTGGGACAGGGCAAATGAGCAGTTCTTC. The variable domain in full, completed from reference TRBV11-2 and TRBJ2-1, reads EAGVAQSPRYKIIEKRQSVAFWCNPISGHATLYWYQQILGQGPKLLIQFQNNGVVDDSQLPKDRFSAERLKGVDSTLKIQPAKLEDSAVYLCASSWDRANEQFFGPGTRLTVL.

As regards this clonotype: This sequence may be a read error, since a much larger clone differs from it by one base. V gene TRBV6-1 combines with J gene TRBJ2-3; D might be TRBD2 (5 bases). CDR1 and CDR2 (germline): MNHNS, SASEGT. The V end lost 3 bases, the J end lost 3 bases, and 13 bases lay between the germline ends. The CDR3 runs to 15 residues. The CDR3 sequence is CASSEVGKGTDTQYF. CDR3 coding DNA: TGTGCCAGCAGTGAGGTCGGGAAAGGGACAGATACGCAGTATTTT.

This clonotype appeared once. A single base separates this from a much larger clone, so it may be a read error. The V gene is TRBV6-1, the J gene TRBJ2-5; unclear D gene. With 5 bases removed from V and 2 bases from J, the gap between germline ends came to 18 bases. Germline values: CDR1 MNHNS, CDR2 SASEGT. This CDR3 has 16 residues. For the CDR3, the DNA is TGTGCCAGCAGTATGGCGAAACGTCCCCGGCAAGAGACCCAGTACTTC. Amino acids: CASSMAKRPRQETQYF.

This clonotype was seen a handful of times. This chain connects TRBV10-2 to TRBJ2-7; TRBD2 matches at 14 bases. The length of the CDR3 is 16 residues. The V gene's germline CDR1 is WSHSY and CDR2 SAAADI. V gave up 2 bases and J gave up 6 bases; unmatched junction bases: 6. CDR3 DNA: TGCGCCAGCAGTGAGCCAGGACTAGCGGGAGGAGGCGAGCAGTACTTC. This encodes CASSEPGLAGGGEQYF.

This rearrangement joins TRBV11-2 to TRBJ2-7, with D perhaps matching TRBD1 (7 bases). Deletions cut 5 bases from V and 5 bases from J, with 22 bases between. This CDR3 has 16 residues. Per germline, CDR1 SGHAT and CDR2 FQNNGV. The CDR3 protein is CASSHGAGQTYNEQYF. The CDR3 DNA reads TGTGCCAGCAGCCACGGGGCGGGACAGACTTACAACGAGCAGTACTTC. Combining the CDR3 with reference TRBV11-2 and TRBJ2-7 gives the whole variable domain EAGVAQSPRYKIIEKRQSVAFWCNPISGHATLYWYQQILGQGPKLLIQFQNNGVVDDSQLPKDRFSAERLKGVDSTLKIQPAKLEDSAVYLCASSHGAGQTYNEQYFGPGTRLTVT.

Only a few counts were recorded for this clonotype. The CDR3 sequence: CARPMDGYDWETQYF. The CDR3 coding sequence is TGTGCCAGACCAATGGACGGCTACGATTGGGAGACCCAGTACTTC. This chain uses TRBV7-9 with TRBJ2-5; D unclear. Trimming removed 9 bases from V and 5 bases from J, with 22 bases in between. The germline gives CDR1 SEHNR, CDR2 FQNEAQ (reference sequence). There are 15 residues in the CDR3.

J is TRBJ2-7 and V is TRBV28, with D possibly matching TRBD1 (6 bases). V was shortened by 5 bases and J by 6 bases, with 17 bases between the two germline ends. This CDR3 is 14 amino acids long. Germline lookup yields CDR1 MDHEN and CDR2 SYDVKM. In nucleotides, the CDR3 is TGTGCCAGCAGTCGGGGACATGGGGCCATCGAGCAGTACTTC. It specifies CASSRGHGAIEQYF.

Remarks on this clonotype: No conserved phenylalanine or tryptophan is present at the end of the CDR3, so a read error is the likely explanation. The chain carries TRBV28 and TRBJ1-1, with D uncertain. The germline CDR1 and CDR2 sequences are MDHEN and SYDVKM. Trimming left V 5 bases short and J 3 bases short, with 7 bases between. This CDR3 comprises 12 residues. CDR3 amino acids: CASSPPDTEAFL. In DNA form, the CDR3 reads TGTGCCAGCAGTCCCCCGGACACTGAAGCTTTCTTA.

Worth noting for this clonotype: Mismatch with germline at one junction end may stem from a read error. This chain links TRBV5-8 with TRBJ1-1, with D maybe TRBD1 (6 bases). Germline-derived CDR1 and CDR2 are SGHTS and YDEGEE. This CDR3 is built from 14 residues. The CDR3 here is CVSTHDRIGWEAFF. The CDR3 DNA is TGTGTCAGCACCCACGACAGGATCGGCTGGGAAGCTTTCTTT.

This clonotype was seen just once. This likely comes from a read error, as the CDR3 has no conserved phenylalanine or tryptophan at its end. V gene TRBV11-2 combines with J gene TRBJ2-1; TRBD1 matches at 7 bases. The germline gives CDR1 SGHAT, CDR2 FQNNGV. CDR3 length: 16 residues. CDR3 sequence: CTSSFRQGSAYNEQFS. CDR3 nucleotide sequence: TGTACCAGCAGCTTCAGACAGGGAAGCGCCTACAATGAGCAGTTCTCC.